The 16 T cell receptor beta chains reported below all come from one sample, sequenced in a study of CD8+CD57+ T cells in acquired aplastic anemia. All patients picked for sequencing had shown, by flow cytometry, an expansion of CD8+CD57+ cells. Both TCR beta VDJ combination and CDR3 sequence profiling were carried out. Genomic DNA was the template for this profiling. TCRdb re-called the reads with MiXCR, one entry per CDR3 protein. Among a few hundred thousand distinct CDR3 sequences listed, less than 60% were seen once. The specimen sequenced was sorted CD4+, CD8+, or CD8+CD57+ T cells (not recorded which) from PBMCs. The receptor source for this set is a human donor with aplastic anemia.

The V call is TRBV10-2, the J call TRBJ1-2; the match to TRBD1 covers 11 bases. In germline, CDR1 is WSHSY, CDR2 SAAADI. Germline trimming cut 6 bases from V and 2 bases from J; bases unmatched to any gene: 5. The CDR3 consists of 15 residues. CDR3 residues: CASRSRTGGNYGYTF. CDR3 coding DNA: TGCGCCAGCAGAAGTAGGACAGGGGGCAACTATGGCTACACCTTC.

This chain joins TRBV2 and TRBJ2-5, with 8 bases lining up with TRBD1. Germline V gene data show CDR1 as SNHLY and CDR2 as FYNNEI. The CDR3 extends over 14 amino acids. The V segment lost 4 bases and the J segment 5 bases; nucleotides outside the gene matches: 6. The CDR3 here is CASSAMQGAETQYF. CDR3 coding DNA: TGTGCCAGCAGTGCTATGCAGGGGGCCGAGACCCAGTACTTC.

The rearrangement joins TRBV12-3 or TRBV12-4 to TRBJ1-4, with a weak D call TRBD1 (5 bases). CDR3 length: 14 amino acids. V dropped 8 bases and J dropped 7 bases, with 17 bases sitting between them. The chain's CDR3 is CASAVMGRGEKLFF. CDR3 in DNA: TGTGCCAGCGCAGTAATGGGGCGAGGTGAAAAACTGTTTTTT.

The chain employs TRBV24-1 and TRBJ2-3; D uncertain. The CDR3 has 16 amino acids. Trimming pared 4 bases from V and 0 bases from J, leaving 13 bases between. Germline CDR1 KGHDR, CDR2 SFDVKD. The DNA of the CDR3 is TGTGCCACCAGTGACCCACTTCGCTCTAGCACAGATACGCAGTATTTT. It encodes CATSDPLRSSTDTQYF.

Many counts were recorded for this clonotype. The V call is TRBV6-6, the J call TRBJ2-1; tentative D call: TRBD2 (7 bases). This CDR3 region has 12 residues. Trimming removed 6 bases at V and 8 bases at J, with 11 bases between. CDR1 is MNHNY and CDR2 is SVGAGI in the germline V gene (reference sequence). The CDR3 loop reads CASSPGGDEQFF. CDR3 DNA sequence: TGTGCCAGCAGCCCGGGGGGCGATGAGCAGTTCTTC.

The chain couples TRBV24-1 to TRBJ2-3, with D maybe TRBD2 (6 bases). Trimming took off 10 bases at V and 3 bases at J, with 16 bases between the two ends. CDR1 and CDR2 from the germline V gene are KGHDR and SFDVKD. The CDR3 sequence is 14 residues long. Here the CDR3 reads CATYSGVSTDTQYF. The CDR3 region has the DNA TGTGCCACATACTCGGGAGTTTCAACAGATACGCAGTATTTT.

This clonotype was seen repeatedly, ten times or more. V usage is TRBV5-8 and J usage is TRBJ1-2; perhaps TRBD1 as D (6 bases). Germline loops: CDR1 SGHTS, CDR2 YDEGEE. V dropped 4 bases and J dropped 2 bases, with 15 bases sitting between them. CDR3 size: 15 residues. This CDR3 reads CASSPRGTGNYGYTF. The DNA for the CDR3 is TGTGCCAGCAGCCCCAGGGGAACAGGGAACTATGGCTACACCTTC. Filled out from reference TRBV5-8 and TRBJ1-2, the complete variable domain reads EAGVTQSPTHLIKTRGQQATLRCSPISGHTSVYWYQQALGLGLQFLLWYDEGEERNRGNFPPRFSGRQFPNYSSELNVNALELEDSALYLCASSPRGTGNYGYTFGSGTRLTVV.

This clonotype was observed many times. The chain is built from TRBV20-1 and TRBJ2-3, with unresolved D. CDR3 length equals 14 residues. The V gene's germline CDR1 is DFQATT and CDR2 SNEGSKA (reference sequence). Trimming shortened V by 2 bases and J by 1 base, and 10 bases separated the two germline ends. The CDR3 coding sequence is TGCAGTGCTAGATTGAGCACCGGCACAGATACGCAGTATTTT. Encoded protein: CSARLSTGTDTQYF.

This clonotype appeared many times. This chain's CDR3 is CASSQGGWSVYEQYF. In nucleotides, the CDR3 is TGTGCCAGCAGCCAGGGGGGGTGGTCCGTCTACGAGCAGTACTTC. The genes are TRBV3-1 and TRBJ2-7, with 7 positions matching TRBD2. V was pared by 3 bases and J by 3 bases, with 8 bases of the junction left unmatched. The CDR3 totals 15 residues. The germline V gene encodes CDR1 LGHDT and CDR2 YNNKEL (reference sequence).

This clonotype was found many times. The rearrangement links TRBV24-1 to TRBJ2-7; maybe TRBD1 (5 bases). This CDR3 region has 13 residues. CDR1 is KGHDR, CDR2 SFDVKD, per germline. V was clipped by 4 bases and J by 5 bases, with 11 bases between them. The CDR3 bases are TGTGCCACCAGTGAAGGGGATTTGGACGAGCAGTACTTC. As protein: CATSEGDLDEQYF.

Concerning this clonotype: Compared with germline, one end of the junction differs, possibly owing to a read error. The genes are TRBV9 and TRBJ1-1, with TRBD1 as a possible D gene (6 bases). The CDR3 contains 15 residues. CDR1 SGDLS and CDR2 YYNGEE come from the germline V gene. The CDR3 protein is CAGSVGGVNGREAFF. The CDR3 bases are TGTGCCGGCAGCGTAGGGGGGGTAAACGGGAGGGAAGCTTTCTTT.

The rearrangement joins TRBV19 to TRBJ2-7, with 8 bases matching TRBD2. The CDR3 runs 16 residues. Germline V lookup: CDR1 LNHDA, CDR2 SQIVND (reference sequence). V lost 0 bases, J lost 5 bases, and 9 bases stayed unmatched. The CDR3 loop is CASSIDPGLVIHEQYF. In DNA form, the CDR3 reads TGTGCCAGTAGTATAGATCCGGGACTAGTTATCCACGAGCAGTACTTC.

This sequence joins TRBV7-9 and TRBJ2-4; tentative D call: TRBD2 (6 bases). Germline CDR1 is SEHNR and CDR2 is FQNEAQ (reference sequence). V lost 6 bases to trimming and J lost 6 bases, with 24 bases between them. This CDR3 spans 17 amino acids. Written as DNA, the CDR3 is TGTGCCAGCAGTTCAACGGGAAGCGGGTCTTCCATAAACATTCAGTACTTC. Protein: CASSSTGSGSSINIQYF.

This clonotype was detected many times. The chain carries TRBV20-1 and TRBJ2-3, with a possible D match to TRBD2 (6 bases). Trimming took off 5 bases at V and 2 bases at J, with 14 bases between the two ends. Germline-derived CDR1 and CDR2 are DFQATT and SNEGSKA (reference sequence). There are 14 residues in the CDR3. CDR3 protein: CSAGGTFPTDTQYF. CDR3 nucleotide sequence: TGCAGTGCTGGCGGGACCTTCCCCACAGATACGCAGTATTTT.

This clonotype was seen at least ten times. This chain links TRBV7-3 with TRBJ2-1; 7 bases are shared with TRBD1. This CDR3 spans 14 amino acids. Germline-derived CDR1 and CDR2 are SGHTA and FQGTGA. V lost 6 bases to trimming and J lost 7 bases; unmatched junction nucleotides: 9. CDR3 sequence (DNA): TGTGCCAGCAGGACAGGGAGTGTCGGGAATGAGCAGTTCTTC. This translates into CASRTGSVGNEQFF.

Written as DNA, the CDR3 is TGTGCCAGCAGTTCAAATACTAGCGGGGGGACCAATGAGCAGTTCTTC. Translation gives CASSSNTSGGTNEQFF. The gene calls are TRBV6-1 and TRBJ2-1, with 12 bases aligning to TRBD2. V dropped 5 bases and J dropped 6; count of bases not matched to a gene: 8. The germline V gene encodes CDR1 MNHNS and CDR2 SASEGT. The CDR3 length is 16 residues.